This is a list of T cell receptor beta chains from one sample in a study of T-cell memory formation after mild COVID-19. TCRdb re-called the 5' RACE reads with MiXCR, one entry per CDR3 protein. The repertoire holds tens of thousands of distinct CDR3 sequences, with 9.3% as singletons. The sample comprised PBMCs or a T cell subset sorted from them (not recorded which). Receptors originate from an adult woman who had mild COVID-19 (a few samples of this study predate the infection). Cell type and time point are not known. The CDR3 runs from the conserved cysteine through the conserved F or W. Fields, in order: D gene, CDR3 length, clone size, J gene, V gene, CDR3 protein, CDR3 DNA. The D gene is left open where the match is weak. Not all rows give a size; the values are once, few, many and, for expanded clones, a class.

d_call: -
cdr3_length: 14
clone_size: -
j_call: TRBJ1-2
v_call: TRBV20-1
cdr3_aa: CSAEMGMVRYGYTF
cdr3_nt: TGCAGTGCTGAGATGGGAATGGTTCGCTATGGCTACACCTTC

d_call: TRBD1
cdr3_length: 14
clone_size: few
j_call: TRBJ2-5
v_call: TRBV4-1
cdr3_aa: CASGDRDRQETQYF
cdr3_nt: TGCGCCAGCGGGGACCGGGACAGACAAGAGACCCAGTACTTC

d_call: -
cdr3_length: 12
clone_size: -
j_call: TRBJ1-2
v_call: TRBV12-3/TRBV12-4
cdr3_aa: CASSLTNYGCTF
cdr3_nt: TGTGCCAGCAGTTTAACTAACTATGGCTGCACCTTC

d_call: TRBD2
cdr3_length: 17
clone_size: -
j_call: TRBJ2-7
v_call: TRBV27
cdr3_aa: CASSLGLAGGSGNEQYF
cdr3_nt: TGTGCCAGCAGTCTCGGACTAGCGGGAGGGAGTGGGAACGAGCAGTACTTC

d_call: -
cdr3_length: 13
clone_size: many
j_call: TRBJ2-5
v_call: TRBV4-2
cdr3_aa: CASSQKDQETQYF
cdr3_nt: TGTGCCAGCAGCCAAAAAGACCAAGAGACCCAGTACTTC

d_call: -
cdr3_length: 15
clone_size: -
j_call: TRBJ1-1
v_call: TRBV5-1
cdr3_aa: CASSLTPLQGTEAFF
cdr3_nt: TGCGCCAGCAGCTTGACCCCGCTACAGGGCACTGAAGCTTTCTTT

d_call: -
cdr3_length: 13
clone_size: few
j_call: TRBJ1-1
v_call: TRBV11-3
cdr3_aa: CASSLLPNTEAFF
cdr3_nt: TGTGCCAGCAGCTTACTCCCGAACACTGAAGCTTTCTTT

d_call: -
cdr3_length: 14
clone_size: -
j_call: TRBJ1-6
v_call: TRBV20-1
cdr3_aa: CSARGGVSNSPLHF
cdr3_nt: TGCAGTGCTAGAGGAGGGGTCTCAAACTCACCCCTCCACTTT

d_call: TRBD1
cdr3_length: 17
clone_size: many
j_call: TRBJ2-5
v_call: TRBV5-1
cdr3_aa: CASSLARGTGTQETQYF
cdr3_nt: TGCGCCAGCAGCTTGGCCCGTGGGACAGGGACCCAAGAGACCCAGTACTTC

d_call: -
cdr3_length: 16
clone_size: medium-sized
j_call: TRBJ2-7
v_call: TRBV11-2
cdr3_aa: CASSPKVRDSSYEQYF
cdr3_nt: TGTGCCAGCAGCCCCAAAGTGAGGGATAGCTCCTACGAGCAGTACTTC

d_call: -
cdr3_length: 18
clone_size: few
j_call: TRBJ1-2
v_call: TRBV18
cdr3_aa: CASSPLGWKARNDYGYTF
cdr3_nt: TGTGCCAGCTCACCGCTGGGCTGGAAGGCGCGGAATGACTATGGCTACACCTTC

d_call: -
cdr3_length: 15
clone_size: -
j_call: TRBJ1-4
v_call: TRBV4-2
cdr3_aa: CASTPNRRNNEKLFF
cdr3_nt: TGTGCCAGCACCCCAAATAGACGGAATAATGAAAAACTGTTTTTT

d_call: -
cdr3_length: 13
clone_size: -
j_call: TRBJ1-5
v_call: TRBV18
cdr3_aa: CASSPDRDQPQHF
cdr3_nt: TGTGCCAGCTCACCAGACAGAGATCAGCCCCAGCATTTT